The sequence of this TCR beta chain was determined in a study of vaccination effects on CD4 cells after COVID-19. Study-level background: CD4+ T cells specific for antigen were expanded with viral peptide pools by the ViraFEST assay before sequencing.

This clone was picked up one time. Antigen unknown. Scientists isolated CD4+ T cells after a roughly 10-day culture period ended. The germline V gene has CDR1 MDHEN and CDR2 SYDVKM. The CDR3 loop spans 12 amino acids. V lost 2 bases, J lost 7 bases, and 8 bases lay in between. The method was immunoSEQ multiplex PCR; TCRdb's version includes in-frame clones alone and lacks a portion of them. The sample consists of 50,000 to 60,000 clones, 60% to 85% of them appearing once. The TCR originated in a human donor who received a COVID-19 vaccine. Sequences were derived from CD4+ T cells from PBMCs cultured without peptide, sampled before COVID-19 vaccination. V usage is TRBV28 and J usage is TRBJ1-1; D is possibly TRBD1 (5 bases). In DNA form, the CDR3 reads TGTGCCAGCAGTTTAAGACAGCTTGAAGCTTTCTTT. It specifies CASSLRQLEAFF. The full variable domain, completed using reference TRBV28 and TRBJ1-1, is DVKVTQSSRYLVKRTGEKVFLECVQDMDHENMFWYRQDPGLGLRLIYFSYDVKMKEKGDIPEGYSVSREKKERFSLILESASTNQTSMYLCASSLRQLEAFFGQGTRLTVV.